This record looks at one T cell receptor (beta chain) sequence and its context. What it binds is unknown. This entry comes from a study of neoadjuvant anti-PD-1 for oral cavity cancer. In the study overall: Non-progressing patients received a fourth nivolumab dose near day 43, then surgery on days 50-56. General observations from the study: Post-nivolumab, blood T cell clonality was significantly elevated in non-responders.

These oral cavity squamous cell carcinomas were HPV-negative and locally advanced. Germline loops: CDR1 MGHRA, CDR2 YSYEKL. The CDR3 is 13 amino acids. Six replicates per PBMC sample, mostly from approximately 0.45 ug of genomic DNA. Method: immunoSEQ multiplex PCR; TCRdb's copy keeps in-frame clones and lacks some. The sample includes tens of thousands of clones, roughly 80% seen only once; the top ten take roughly 2.6%. The genes are TRBV4-1 and TRBJ1-3, with D perhaps matching TRBD1 (6 bases). The sequence was collected from a person aged 40 to 85 with oral cavity squamous cell carcinoma. Sequences were derived from PBMCs, sampled before nivolumab (anti-PD-1) treatment. The CDR3 here is CGLAQGSGNTIYF. DNA of the CDR3: TGCGGCCTGGCACAGGGCTCTGGAAACACCATATATTTT.